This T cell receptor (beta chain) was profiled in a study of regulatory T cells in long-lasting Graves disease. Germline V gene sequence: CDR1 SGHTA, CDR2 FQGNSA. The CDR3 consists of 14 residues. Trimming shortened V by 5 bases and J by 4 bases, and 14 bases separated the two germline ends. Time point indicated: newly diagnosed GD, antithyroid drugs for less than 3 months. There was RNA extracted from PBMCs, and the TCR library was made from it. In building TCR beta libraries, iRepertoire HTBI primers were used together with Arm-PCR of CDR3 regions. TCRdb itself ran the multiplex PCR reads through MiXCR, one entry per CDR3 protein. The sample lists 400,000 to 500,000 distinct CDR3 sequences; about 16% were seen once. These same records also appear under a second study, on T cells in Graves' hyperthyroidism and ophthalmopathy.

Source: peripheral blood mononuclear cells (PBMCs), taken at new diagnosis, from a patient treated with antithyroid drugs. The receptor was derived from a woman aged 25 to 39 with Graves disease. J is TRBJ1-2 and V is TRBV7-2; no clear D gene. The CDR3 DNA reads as TGTGCCAGCAGCCCGAGCAGGTCCGCCTATGGCTACACCTTC. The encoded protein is CASSPSRSAYGYTF. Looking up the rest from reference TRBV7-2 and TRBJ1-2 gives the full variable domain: GAGVSQSPSNKVTEKGKDVELRCDPISGHTALYWYRQSLGQGLEFLIYFQGNSAPDKSGLPSDRFSAERTGGSVSTLTIQRTQQEDSAVYLCASSPSRSAYGYTFGSGTRLTVV.